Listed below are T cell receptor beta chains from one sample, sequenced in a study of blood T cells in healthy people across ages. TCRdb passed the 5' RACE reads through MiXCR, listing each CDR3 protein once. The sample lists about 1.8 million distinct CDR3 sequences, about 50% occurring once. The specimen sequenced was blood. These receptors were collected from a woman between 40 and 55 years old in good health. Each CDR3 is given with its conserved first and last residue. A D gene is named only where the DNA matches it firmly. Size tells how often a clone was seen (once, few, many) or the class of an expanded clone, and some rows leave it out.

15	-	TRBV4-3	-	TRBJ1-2	CASSQDQAEIYGYTF	TGCGCCAGCAGCCAAGATCAGGCGGAGATCTATGGCTACACCTTC
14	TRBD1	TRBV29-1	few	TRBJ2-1	CSGARGTFYNEQFF	TGCAGCGGGGCCAGGGGGACATTTTACAATGAGCAGTTCTTC
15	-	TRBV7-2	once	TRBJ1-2	CASSSRGVPTSGYTF	TGTGCCAGCAGCTCGAGGGGCGTACCTACCAGTGGCTACACCTTC
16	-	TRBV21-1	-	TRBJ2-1	CASSNWGTRPHNEQFF	TGTGCCAGCAGCAATTGGGGGACTAGGCCTCACAATGAGCAGTTCTTC
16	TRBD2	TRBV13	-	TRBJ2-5	CASSLSLAGVRKTQYF	TGTGCCAGCAGCTTAAGTCTAGCGGGGGTCCGAAAGACCCAGTACTTC
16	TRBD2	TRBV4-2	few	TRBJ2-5	CASSHESGGGQETQYF	TGTGCCAGCAGCCACGAAAGCGGGGGGGGCCAAGAGACCCAGTACTTC
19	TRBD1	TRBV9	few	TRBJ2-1	CASSVATWGTGGAYNEQFF	TGTGCCAGCAGCGTAGCTACGTGGGGGACAGGGGGCGCATACAATGAGCAGTTCTTC
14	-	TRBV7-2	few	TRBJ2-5	CASSLPFGPETQYF	TGTGCCAGCAGCTTGCCCTTTGGCCCAGAGACCCAGTACTTC
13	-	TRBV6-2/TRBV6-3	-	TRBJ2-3	CTIARGFTDTQYF	TGTACCATCGCCAGAGGGTTCACAGATACGCAGTATTTT
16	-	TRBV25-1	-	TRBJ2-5	CASSEFEPTGVETQYF	TGTGCCAGCAGTGAATTTGAGCCCACAGGCGTTGAGACCCAGTACTTC
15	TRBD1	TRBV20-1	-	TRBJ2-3	CSARIGTVSTDTQYF	TGCAGTGCTAGAATTGGGACAGTCAGCACGGATACGCAGTATTTT
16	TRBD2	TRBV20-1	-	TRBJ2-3	CSAIILLAGLTDTQYF	TGCAGTGCTATTATCTTACTAGCGGGGTTAACAGATACGCAGTATTTT
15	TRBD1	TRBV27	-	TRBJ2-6	CASSLDRVGANVLTF	TGTGCCAGCAGTTTAGACAGGGTAGGGGCCAACGTCCTGACTTTC
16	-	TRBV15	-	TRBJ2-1	CATSRDRGVSWNEQFF	TGTGCCACCAGCAGAGATAGGGGGGTGTCATGGAATGAGCAGTTCTTC
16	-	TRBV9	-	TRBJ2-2	CASSGTEGVVTGELFF	TGTGCCAGCAGCGGGACGGAGGGTGTCGTCACCGGGGAGCTGTTTTTT
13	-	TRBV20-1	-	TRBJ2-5	CSAPRDAPRAQYF	TGCAGTGCCCCCCGTGACGCCCCAAGGGCCCAGTACTTC
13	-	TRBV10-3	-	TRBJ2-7	CAISEVEGYEQYF	TGTGCCATCAGTGAGGTTGAGGGCTACGAGCAGTACTTC
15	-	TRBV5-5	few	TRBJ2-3	CASSRDWASTDTQYF	TGTGCCAGCAGCCGGGACTGGGCTAGCACAGATACGCAGTATTTT
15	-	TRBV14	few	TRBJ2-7	CASSQGNGGVYEQYF	TGTGCCAGCAGCCAAGGGAATGGCGGCGTCTACGAGCAGTACTTC
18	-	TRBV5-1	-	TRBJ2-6	CASSPRPDQLSGANVLTF	TGCGCCAGCAGCCCACGCCCAGACCAACTCTCTGGGGCCAACGTCCTGACTTTC
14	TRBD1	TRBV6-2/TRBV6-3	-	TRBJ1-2	CASSYQDRGDGYTF	TGTGCCAGCAGTTACCAGGACAGGGGTGACGGCTACACCTTC
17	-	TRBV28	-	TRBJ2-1	CASSLSGQIGGYNEQFF	TGTGCCAGCAGTTTATCCGGACAGATAGGAGGATACAATGAGCAGTTCTTC
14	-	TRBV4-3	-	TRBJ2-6	CASSQAPTLNVLTF	TGCGCCAGCAGCCAAGCCCCGACCCTTAACGTCCTGACTTTC
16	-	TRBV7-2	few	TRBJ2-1	CASSPKGGTGYNEQFF	TGTGCCAGCAGCCCCAAGGGGGGGACCGGCTACAATGAGCAGTTCTTC
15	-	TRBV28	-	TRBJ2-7	CASSVGGVSSDEQYF	TGTGCCAGCAGCGTCGGGGGTGTCTCTAGCGACGAGCAGTACTTC
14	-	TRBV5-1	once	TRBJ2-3	CASSPSVATDTQYF	TGCGCCAGCAGCCCGAGCGTGGCCACAGATACGCAGTATTTT
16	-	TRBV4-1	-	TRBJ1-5	CASSQDRGGRWQPQHF	TGCGCCAGCAGCCAAGACCGGGGGGGCCGGTGGCAGCCCCAGCATTTT
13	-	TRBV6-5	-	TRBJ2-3	CASSARLVDTQYF	TGTGCCAGCAGTGCGAGACTAGTCGATACGCAGTATTTT
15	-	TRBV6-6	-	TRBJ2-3	CASSYGSPSADTQYF	TGTGCCAGCAGTTACGGTTCGCCATCGGCAGATACGCAGTATTTT
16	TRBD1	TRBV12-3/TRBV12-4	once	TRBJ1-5	CASSLALGTGTQPQHF	TGTGCCAGCAGTTTAGCGCTCGGGACAGGGACTCAGCCCCAGCATTTT
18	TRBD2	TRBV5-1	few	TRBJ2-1	CASSLLSLAGGIFNEQFF	TGCGCCAGCAGCTTGTTATCGTTAGCGGGGGGAATCTTCAATGAGCAGTTCTTC
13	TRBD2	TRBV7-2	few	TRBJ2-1	CASSSGGFNEQFF	TGTGCCAGCAGTAGCGGGGGTTTCAATGAGCAGTTCTTC
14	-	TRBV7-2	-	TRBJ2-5	CASSSPPIAETQYF	TGTGCCAGCAGCTCCCCCCCCATAGCGGAGACCCAGTACTTC
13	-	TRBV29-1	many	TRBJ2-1	CSVPGISGNEQFF	TGCAGCGTCCCGGGGATTTCAGGGAATGAGCAGTTCTTC
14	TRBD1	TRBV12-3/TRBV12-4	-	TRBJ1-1	CASSLQGAIYEAFF	TGTGCCAGCAGTTTACAGGGGGCCATATATGAAGCTTTCTTT
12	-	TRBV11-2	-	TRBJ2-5	CASSLPSGAQYF	TGTGCCAGCAGCCTGCCCTCCGGGGCCCAGTACTTC
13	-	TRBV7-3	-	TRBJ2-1	CASSRGGQEEQFF	TGTGCCAGCAGCCGGGGGGGACAGGAAGAGCAGTTCTTC
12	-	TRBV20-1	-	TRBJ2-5	CSASKGEETQYF	TGCAGTGCTAGTAAGGGGGAGGAGACCCAGTACTTC
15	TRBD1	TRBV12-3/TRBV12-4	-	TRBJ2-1	CASRTPGQGHNEQFF	TGTGCCAGCAGGACCCCCGGACAGGGGCACAATGAGCAGTTCTTC
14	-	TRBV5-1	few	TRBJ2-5	CASTIQGGQETQYF	TGCGCCAGCACCATCCAGGGAGGACAAGAGACCCAGTACTTC
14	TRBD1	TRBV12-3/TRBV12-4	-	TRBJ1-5	CASRKDREGQPQHF	TGTGCCAGCAGGAAGGACAGGGAAGGCCAGCCCCAGCATTTT
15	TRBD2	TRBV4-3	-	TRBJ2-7	CASSQRLAGEYEQYF	TGCGCCAGCAGCCAACGACTAGCGGGGGAATACGAGCAGTACTTC
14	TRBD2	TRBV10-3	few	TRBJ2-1	CAIKSGGDYNEQFF	TGTGCCATCAAAAGCGGGGGGGACTACAATGAGCAGTTCTTC
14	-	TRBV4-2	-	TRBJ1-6	CASSHGTNNSPLHF	TGTGCCAGCAGCCACGGGACAAATAATTCACCCCTCCACTTT
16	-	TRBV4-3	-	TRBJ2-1	CASSQEVLQSYNEQFF	TGCGCCAGCAGCCAAGAAGTACTCCAGTCCTACAATGAGCAGTTCTTC
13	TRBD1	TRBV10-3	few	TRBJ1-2	CAISAGTGHGYTF	TGTGCCATCAGCGCCGGGACAGGGCATGGCTACACCTTC
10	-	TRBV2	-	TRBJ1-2	CASLGEGYTF	TGTGCCAGCCTGGGTGAGGGCTACACCTTC
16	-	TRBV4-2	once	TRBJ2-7	CVSSQDPAGAVMEQYF	TGTGTCAGCAGCCAAGACCCCGCAGGGGCAGTGATGGAGCAGTACTTC
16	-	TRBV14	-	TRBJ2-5	CASSQGFLQLQETQYF	TGTGCCAGCAGCCAAGGATTTTTACAGCTCCAAGAGACCCAGTACTTC
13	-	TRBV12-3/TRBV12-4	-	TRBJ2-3	CASNWGITDTQYF	TGTGCCAGCAACTGGGGGATAACAGATACGCAGTATTTT
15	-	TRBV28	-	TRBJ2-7	CASTSAGLAHYEQYF	TGTGCCAGCACCTCGGCGGGGTTAGCCCACTACGAGCAGTACTTC
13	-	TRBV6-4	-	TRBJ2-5	CASSVRPNNEQYF	TGTGCCAGCAGTGTCAGACCGAACAATGAGCAGTACTTC
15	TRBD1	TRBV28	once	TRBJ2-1	CASSWTGPPYNEQFF	TGTGCCAGCAGCTGGACAGGTCCCCCCTACAATGAGCAGTTCTTC
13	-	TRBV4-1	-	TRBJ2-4	CASSQGSGDIQYF	TGCGCCAGCAGCCAGGGATCGGGGGACATTCAGTACTTC
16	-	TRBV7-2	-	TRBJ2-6	CASSPREGTGANVLTF	TGTGCCAGCAGCCCCCGTGAGGGGACCGGGGCCAACGTCCTGACTTTC
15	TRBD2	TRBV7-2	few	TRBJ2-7	CASSISGGGSYEQYF	TGTGCCAGCAGCATTAGCGGGGGGGGCTCCTACGAGCAGTACTTC
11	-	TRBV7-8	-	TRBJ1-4	CASSSTGVLFF	TGTGCCAGCAGCTCCACTGGAGTACTGTTTTTT
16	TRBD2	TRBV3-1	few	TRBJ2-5	CASSQGPSGGQETQYF	TGCGCCAGCAGCCAAGGTCCTAGCGGGGGCCAAGAGACCCAGTACTTC
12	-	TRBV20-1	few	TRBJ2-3	CSVGGETDTQYF	TGCAGCGTAGGGGGGGAAACAGATACGCAGTATTTT